Following are 13 T cell receptor beta chains from one sample sequenced in a study of cytomegalovirus exposure and HLA in healthy donors. Use of 60 Vbeta and 13 Jbeta primers characterized the PCR. The repertoire was sequenced with immunoSEQ multiplex PCR; TCRdb's copy has only in-frame clones and lacks some. Among about 140,000 clones listed, roughly 71% were seen once. The sample consisted of PBMCs. The receptors shown here come from a middle-aged woman in good health and CMV-seronegative.

Concerning this clone itself: In the same sample, other DNA sequences code for this CDR3. The V call is TRBV5-6, the J call TRBJ1-1, with 7 nucleotides matching TRBD1. The CDR3 runs 14 residues. J was trimmed by 2 bases and V by 4 bases; bases with no gene match: 5. Germline V gives CDR1 SGHDT, CDR2 YYEEEE. Here the CDR3 DNA reads TGTGCCAGCAGCCTGGACAGGCTAAACACTGAAGCTTTCTTT. Protein: CASSLDRLNTEAFF.

CDR3: CASSLPGNGYTF. Here the CDR3 DNA reads TGTGCCAGTAGCCTCCCGGGGAATGGCTACACCTTC. This chain joins TRBV19 and TRBJ1-2; D uncertain. V was trimmed by 6 bases and J by 6 bases, leaving 11 bases between them. The CDR3 runs to 12 residues. Germline V gene lookup returns CDR1 LNHDA and CDR2 SQIVND (reference sequence).

This clone was recorded once. The chain links TRBV7-2 to TRBJ2-7; TRBD2 matches 8 bases. The trim removed 4 bases at V and 0 bases at J, leaving 14 bases unmatched. Germline-derived CDR1 and CDR2 are SGHTA and FQGNSA. The CDR3 totals 18 residues. DNA for the CDR3: TGTGCCAGCAGCTCCGTCCCCCAAAGCGGGAGAAGCTCCTACGAGCAGTACTTC. It specifies CASSSVPQSGRSSYEQYF. Looking up the rest from reference TRBV7-2 and TRBJ2-7 gives the full variable domain: GAGVSQSPSNKVTEKGKDVELRCDPISGHTALYWYRQSLGQGLEFLIYFQGNSAPDKSGLPSDRFSAERTGGSVSTLTIQRTQQEDSAVYLCASSSVPQSGRSSYEQYFGPGTRLTVT.

The chain couples TRBV9 to TRBJ1-2, with unresolved D. V was clipped by 2 bases and J by 8 bases, with 13 bases between them. This CDR3 region has 13 residues. Germline V gene data show CDR1 as SGDLS and CDR2 as YYNGEE. CDR3 loop: CASSVSGGWGYTF. The DNA of the CDR3 is TGTGCCAGCAGCGTCTCCGGCGGTTGGGGCTACACCTTC.

The chain is built from TRBV14 and TRBJ2-1; TRBD2 matches 10 bases. Looked up from germline, CDR1 is SGHDN and CDR2 is FVKESK. The V segment lost 6 bases and the J segment 4 bases; nucleotides outside the gene matches: 6. This CDR3 has 15 residues. In DNA, the CDR3 is TGTGCCAGCAGGCCTAGCGGGGGACCTTACAATGAGCAGTTCTTC. Residues: CASRPSGGPYNEQFF.

The CDR3 coding sequence is TGTGCCAGCAGCCAAGATGGGACAAATTCTTTCCACTCTGGAAACACCATATATTTT. It codes for CASSQDGTNSFHSGNTIYF. V is TRBV14 and J is TRBJ1-3; possible D gene TRBD1, 6 bases. The germline V gene encodes CDR1 SGHDN and CDR2 FVKESK. Trimming shortened V by 0 bases and J by 0 bases, and 18 bases separated the two germline ends. This CDR3 contains 19 residues.

This chain joins TRBV9 and TRBJ2-1; 9 positions match TRBD2. This CDR3 spans 17 amino acids. Per the germline V gene, CDR1 is SGDLS and CDR2 is YYNGEE. V trimming: 4 bases; J trimming: 4 bases; junction bases outside the gene matches: 12. In DNA form, the CDR3 reads TGTGCCAGCAGCCCTCGTTTCGTAGCGGGGGCTTACAATGAGCAGTTCTTC. Protein product: CASSPRFVAGAYNEQFF.

In this sample, this clone turned up a few times. The chain combines TRBV20-1 with TRBJ1-1; 7 bases map to TRBD1. Per the germline V gene, CDR1 is DFQATT and CDR2 is SNEGSKA (reference sequence). The CDR3 is made up of 11 amino acids. V lost 8 bases to trimming and J lost 11 bases; unmatched junction nucleotides: 11. CDR3 nucleotide sequence: TGCAGTTCTAACCGGGACAGTGATGCTTTCTTT. Its translation is CSSNRDSDAFF.

The chain joins TRBV15 to TRBJ2-1, with D possibly TRBD1 on 6 matching bases. Germline V gives CDR1 LNHNV, CDR2 YYDKDF (reference sequence). The V end was cut by 0 bases, the J end by 6 bases, with 9 bases between. The length of the CDR3 is 14 residues. CDR3 nucleotides: TGTGCCACCAGCAGAGATCAGGGGCCCAATGAGCAGTTCTTC. Translating gives CATSRDQGPNEQFF.

This sequence joins TRBV5-6 and TRBJ1-4; no definite D call. V was shortened by 1 base and J by 2 bases, with 6 bases between the two germline ends. The CDR3 is 14 residues long. CDR1 SGHDT and CDR2 YYEEEE come from the germline V gene. Here the CDR3 DNA reads TGTGCCAGCAGCTTGAAGCTTACTAATGAAAAACTGTTTTTT. Translating it yields CASSLKLTNEKLFF.

The chain combines TRBV19 with TRBJ1-1, with 10 nucleotides matching TRBD1. Looked up from germline, CDR1 is LNHDA and CDR2 is SQIVND (reference sequence). Trimming took 7 bases from V and 1 from J; bases not matched to a gene: 3. This CDR3 spans 14 amino acids. The CDR3 nucleotides are TGTGCCAGTATTGGGACAGGGGAGAACACTGAAGCTTTCTTT. As protein: CASIGTGENTEAFF.

The chain carries TRBV5-1 and TRBJ2-3, with 11 bases aligning to TRBD2. CDR3 length: 15 amino acids. J was trimmed by 2 bases and V by 4 bases; bases with no gene match: 3. Per germline, CDR1 SGHRS and CDR2 YFSETQ. CDR3 DNA: TGCGCCAGCAGCCTACTAGCGGGGGACACAGATACGCAGTATTTT. Its translation: CASSLLAGDTDTQYF.

The chain couples TRBV7-3 to TRBJ2-1; 15 bases map to TRBD2. The ends lost 4 bases at V and 6 bases at J; junction bases unmatched: 4. The CDR3 is 16 amino acids. CDR1 SGHTA and CDR2 FQGTGA come from the germline V gene. CDR3 sequence reads: CASSSRTSGGANEQFF. As DNA, the CDR3 is TGTGCCAGCAGCTCCCGGACTAGCGGGGGGGCCAATGAGCAGTTCTTC.